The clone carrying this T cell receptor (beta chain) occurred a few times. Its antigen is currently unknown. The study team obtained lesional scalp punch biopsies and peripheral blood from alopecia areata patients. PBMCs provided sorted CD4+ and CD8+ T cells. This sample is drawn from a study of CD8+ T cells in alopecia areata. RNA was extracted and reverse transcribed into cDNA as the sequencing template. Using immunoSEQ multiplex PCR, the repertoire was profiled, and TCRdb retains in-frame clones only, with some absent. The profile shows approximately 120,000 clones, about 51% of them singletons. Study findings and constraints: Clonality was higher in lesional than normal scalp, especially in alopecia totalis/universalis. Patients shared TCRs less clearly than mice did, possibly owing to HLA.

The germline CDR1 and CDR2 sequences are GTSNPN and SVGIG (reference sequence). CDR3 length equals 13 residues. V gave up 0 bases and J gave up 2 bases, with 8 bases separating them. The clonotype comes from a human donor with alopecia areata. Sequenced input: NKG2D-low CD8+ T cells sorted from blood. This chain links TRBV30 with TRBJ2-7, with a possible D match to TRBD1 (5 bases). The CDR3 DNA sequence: TGTGCCTGGAGTGTAGGGGCTACCTACGAGCAGTACTTC. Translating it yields CAWSVGATYEQYF. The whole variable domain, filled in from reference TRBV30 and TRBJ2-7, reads SQTIHQWPATLVQPVGSPLSLECTVEGTSNPNLYWYRQAAGRGLQLLFYSVGIGQISSEVPQNLSASRPQDRQFILSSKKLLLSDSGFYLCAWSVGATYEQYFGPGTRLTVT.